This TCR beta chain was sequenced during a study of T cell changes during pregnancy in multiple sclerosis. The method was immunoSEQ multiplex PCR; TCRdb's version includes in-frame clones alone and lacks a portion of them. The sample yields tens of thousands of clones, around nine tenths seen once. There are 15 residues in the CDR3. V was clipped by 4 bases and J by 5 bases, with 17 bases between them. CDR1 SGHAT and CDR2 FQNNGV come from the germline V gene. This sequence joins TRBV11-2 and TRBJ1-1, with a weak D call TRBD1 (5 bases). Sequenced here: peripheral blood, sampled before pregnancy. This clonotype was obtained from a female donor with multiple sclerosis, enrolled in a pregnancy study. The CDR3 here is CASSSDPRARTEAFF. As DNA, the CDR3 is TGTGCCAGCAGCTCTGATCCCAGGGCGAGGACTGAAGCTTTCTTT.